This TCR beta chain came from a study of cytomegalovirus exposure and HLA in healthy donors. The study, taken as a whole, reports: Solely CMV serostatus was available to characterize immune exposure. Researchers catalogued some 160 TCR beta chains as cytomegalovirus-associated.

Germline CDR1 and CDR2: SNHLY and FYNNEI. The CDR3 length is 14 residues. Trimming stripped 7 bases from V and 1 base from J, with 14 bases between. In regard to this clone: As yet, its antigen is unknown.

Primers for the PCR totalled 60 Vbeta and 13 Jbeta. Sequencing was performed with immunoSEQ multiplex PCR; in TCRdb, only in-frame clones are kept and a portion is missing. The specimen's table records 96,000 or so clones. This chain connects TRBV2 to TRBJ2-7; possible D gene TRBD2, 5 bases. The source of this sequence is a girl between 5 and 17 years old in good health and CMV-seropositive. Sequencing used PBMCs. CDR3 residues: CASKKSADSYEQYF. As DNA, the CDR3 is TGTGCCAGCAAGAAATCAGCGGATTCCTACGAGCAGTACTTC.